This T cell receptor beta chain derives from a study of blood T cell repertoires in COVID-19. Looked up from germline, CDR1 is MNHEY and CDR2 is SVGEGT. Trimming at V came to 4 bases and at J to 4 bases, leaving 9 bases not matched to a gene. The CDR3 loop spans 15 amino acids. This clone showed up just once. In the authors' methods: How many nucleated cells were present was estimated from reference gene primer amplification. TCRdb keeps only in-frame clones here, not all; method: immunoSEQ multiplex PCR. Clone size and the V and J calls come from that table; the DNA yielded D and trimming. The table lists under 70,000 clones, just under 80% of them singletons, with roughly a tenth in the top ten.

The source of this sequence is a human donor in a cohort sampled during active COVID-19. The rearrangement links TRBV6-2 or TRBV6-3 to TRBJ1-2; TRBD1 aligns across 7 bases. What was sequenced was peripheral blood. The CDR3 loop reads CASSSRQGQLYGYTF. CDR3 nucleotide sequence: TGTGCCAGCAGTTCCAGACAGGGCCAGCTCTATGGCTACACCTTC.